These 23 T cell receptor beta chains originate from one sample sequenced in a study of identical twins. In TCRdb, the 5' RACE reads were re-called with MiXCR into one record per CDR3 protein. The sample holds about 290,000 distinct CDR3 sequences, more than 8% seen once. These same records also appear under a second study, on yellow fever vaccine responses in identical twins.

The sample taken for sequencing was CD8+ T cells sorted from blood. Every receptor here comes from a woman aged 18 to 35 in good health.

The V and J genes are TRBV4-2 and TRBJ2-7; 8 bases are a match to TRBD1. J gave up 1 base and V 1 base, and 15 bases lay outside the gene matches. This CDR3 region has 19 residues. Germline CDR1 and CDR2: LGHNA and YNFKEQ. In DNA form, the CDR3 reads TGTGCCAGCAGCCAAGCCGGGACAGGACAACCCGGGGCATCCTACGAGCAGTACTTC. Protein sequence: CASSQAGTGQPGASYEQYF.

This clonotype showed up many times. The chain employs TRBV7-9 and TRBJ2-2, with unresolved D. The CDR3 is 16 residues long. CDR1 is SEHNR and CDR2 is FQNEAQ in the germline V gene (reference sequence). V lost 5 bases and J 1 base, leaving 14 bases between the germline ends. CDR3 amino acids: CASSGQVIRNTGELFF. The CDR3 region has the DNA TGTGCCAGCAGCGGGCAAGTGATAAGGAACACCGGGGAGCTGTTTTTT.

The chain links TRBV28 to TRBJ2-7, with 8 positions matching TRBD1. The trim removed 5 bases at V and 4 bases at J, leaving 7 bases unmatched. The CDR3 consists of 14 residues. The germline V gene encodes CDR1 MDHEN and CDR2 SYDVKM. The CDR3 is CASSPMDRVYEQYF. CDR3 in DNA: TGTGCCAGCAGTCCCATGGACAGGGTATACGAGCAGTACTTC. Variable domain in full (rest from reference TRBV28 and TRBJ2-7): DVKVTQSSRYLVKRTGEKVFLECVQDMDHENMFWYRQDPGLGLRLIYFSYDVKMKEKGDIPEGYSVSREKKERFSLILESASTNQTSMYLCASSPMDRVYEQYFGPGTRLTVT.

The J gene is TRBJ2-1, the V gene TRBV28, with D tentatively TRBD2 (6 bases). The germline V gene has CDR1 MDHEN and CDR2 SYDVKM. The CDR3 extends over 14 amino acids. The germline V and J ends were trimmed by 5 bases and 4 bases, with 12 bases remaining between them. The chain's CDR3 is CASSTGTLYNEQFF. DNA for the CDR3: TGTGCCAGCAGTACCGGGACTCTTTACAATGAGCAGTTCTTC.

In this sample, this clonotype turned up a few times. This rearrangement joins TRBV12-3 or TRBV12-4 to TRBJ2-2; TRBD1 matches 7 bases. This CDR3 comprises 16 residues. Trimming at V came to 1 base and at J to 2 bases, leaving 4 bases not matched to a gene. CDR3 sequence: CASSLVKGANTGELFF. Written as DNA, the CDR3 is TGTGCCAGCAGTTTAGTGAAGGGGGCCAACACCGGGGAGCTGTTTTTT.

This clonotype was found many times. V is TRBV29-1 and J is TRBJ2-7, with D maybe TRBD2 (5 bases). This CDR3 comprises 15 residues. V shed 2 bases and J shed 0 bases, with 14 bases lying between them. Per the germline V gene, CDR1 is SQVTM and CDR2 is ANQGSEA. CDR3 in DNA: TGCAGCGTTGAAACGTTCCGGGAAAGCTCCTACGAGCAGTACTTC. Protein: CSVETFRESSYEQYF.

V gene TRBV4-1 combines with J gene TRBJ2-7, with 12 bases matching TRBD2. This CDR3 spans 17 amino acids. The trim removed 1 base at V and 4 bases at J, leaving 8 bases unmatched. Per the germline V gene, CDR1 is MGHRA and CDR2 is YSYEKL. CDR3 in DNA: TGCGCCAGCAGCCAAGGTCCTAGCGGGAGGGTCTTGTACGAGCAGTACTTC. Its protein is CASSQGPSGRVLYEQYF.

A few counts support this clonotype. The J gene is TRBJ1-1, the V gene TRBV2, with a weak D call TRBD1 (6 bases). Germline CDR1 reads SNHLY; CDR2 reads FYNNEI. The V gene lost 1 base and the J gene lost 2 bases, with 32 bases spanning the gap. The CDR3 has 22 amino acids. CDR3 sequence (DNA): TGTGCCAGCAGTGAAGTGGACGGGGGCGACGAAACAAACACATTGGCAAACACTGAAGCTTTCTTT. This translates into CASSEVDGGDETNTLANTEAFF.

This chain uses TRBV20-1 with TRBJ2-1, with a possible D match to TRBD2 (6 bases). This CDR3 has 14 residues. CDR1 DFQATT and CDR2 SNEGSKA come from the germline V gene (reference sequence). With 1 base removed from V and 5 bases from J, the gap between germline ends came to 12 bases. CDR3 DNA sequence: TGCAGTGCTAGAGTGGGGGGTTGGGACAATGAGCAGTTCTTC. Translated: CSARVGGWDNEQFF.

This clonotype was seen a few times. The genes are TRBV29-1 and TRBJ2-7; D call uncertain. V was pared by 6 bases and J by 0 bases, with 12 bases between. The germline CDR1 and CDR2 sequences are SQVTM and ANQGSEA. The CDR3 length is 13 residues. The CDR3, as DNA: TGCAGCGTAAACGGCCCCAGCTCCTACGAGCAGTACTTC. Residues: CSVNGPSSYEQYF.

This clonotype was counted ten times or more. The chain is built from TRBV5-1 and TRBJ2-2; D not resolved. Germline assignment: CDR1 SGHRS and CDR2 YFSETQ. This CDR3 is 13 amino acids long. The V and J ends lost 1 base and 9 bases respectively, with 10 bases between them. The DNA for the CDR3 is TGCGCCAGCAGCTTGACCGAGGCGTGGGAGCTGTTTTTT. It translates to CASSLTEAWELFF.

The chain joins TRBV29-1 to TRBJ2-1; D is undetermined. V was shortened by 4 bases and J by 6 bases, with 10 bases between the two germline ends. CDR1 and CDR2 from the germline V gene are SQVTM and ANQGSEA. The CDR3 has 12 residues. CDR3 region: CSVGYLGNEQFF. CDR3 bases: TGCAGCGTTGGGTATTTGGGCAATGAGCAGTTCTTC.

In this sample, this clonotype turned up many times. The chain carries TRBV2 and TRBJ2-3; no clear D gene. Trimming shortened V by 8 bases and J by 0 bases, and 9 bases separated the two germline ends. CDR1 and CDR2 (germline): SNHLY, FYNNEI. CDR3 length equals 13 residues. The DNA for the CDR3 is TGTGCCAGCCATAAGGGCAGCACAGATACGCAGTATTTT. Translated: CASHKGSTDTQYF.

This clonotype occurred a few times. The chain has TRBV24-1 and TRBJ2-1; 7 bases align to TRBD2. Per the germline V gene, CDR1 is KGHDR and CDR2 is SFDVKD. V lost 3 bases to trimming and J lost 7 bases; unmatched junction nucleotides: 5. The CDR3 has 14 residues. CDR3 DNA sequence: TGTGCCACCAGTGATACGGGACTACCGAATGAGCAGTTCTTC. It is translated as CATSDTGLPNEQFF.

This clonotype has a handful of counts. CDR3 bases: TGCGCCAGCAGCCAAAGTGAGGGAGGGTCTGAAGCTTTCTTT. The encoded protein is CASSQSEGGSEAFF. The chain carries TRBV4-3 and TRBJ1-1; unclear D gene. Trimming shortened V by 2 bases and J by 6 bases, and 13 bases separated the two germline ends. This CDR3 contains 14 residues. Germline values: CDR1 LGHNA, CDR2 YSLEER.

This chain connects TRBV5-6 to TRBJ2-3; 10 nucleotides agree with TRBD1. This CDR3 comprises 16 residues. V was pared by 4 bases and J by 2 bases, with 7 bases of the junction left unmatched. Germline assignment: CDR1 SGHDT and CDR2 YYEEEE. The DNA of the CDR3 is TGTGCCAGCAGCACCCGGGACAGGGGCCCCACAGATACGCAGTATTTT. It codes for CASSTRDRGPTDTQYF. Based on the CDR3 plus reference TRBV5-6 and TRBJ2-3, the full variable domain is DAGVTQSPTHLIKTRGQQVTLRCSPKSGHDTVSWYQQALGQGPQFIFQYYEEEERQRGNFPDRFSGHQFPNYSSELNVNALLLGDSALYLCASSTRDRGPTDTQYFGPGTRLTVL.

This clonotype came up a few times. The V gene is TRBV6-1, the J gene TRBJ2-6, with D unresolved. The ends were cut back, 7 bases at V and 4 bases at J, with 14 bases in the middle. The CDR3 consists of 15 residues. The germline V gene has CDR1 MNHNS and CDR2 SASEGT. The CDR3 DNA reads as TGTGCCAGCAAACAATCGGCTGCCGGGGCCAACGTCCTGACTTTC. This translates into CASKQSAAGANVLTF.

This clonotype has ten or more counts. The V call is TRBV20-1, the J call TRBJ1-2, with D possibly being TRBD1 (5 bases). V was clipped by 6 bases and J by 12 bases, with 26 bases between them. The CDR3 contains 14 residues. The germline V gene has CDR1 DFQATT and CDR2 SNEGSKA (reference sequence). In nucleotides, the CDR3 is TGCAGTGCCGTTTACGGGGAATTTCCGCAGACAGACACCTTC. This sequence encodes CSAVYGEFPQTDTF.

This sequence joins TRBV6-5 and TRBJ2-5; D might be TRBD1 (6 bases). Germline CDR1 reads MNHEY; CDR2 reads SVGAGI. The germline V and J ends were trimmed by 3 bases and 4 bases, with 12 bases remaining between them. The CDR3 is 14 amino acids. The CDR3 bases are TGTGCCAGCAGTTATTTCTCAGGGGTAGAGACCCAGTACTTC. Translated: CASSYFSGVETQYF.

The J gene is TRBJ2-1, the V gene TRBV27, with D perhaps matching TRBD2 (6 bases). The CDR3 has 16 amino acids. Germline V gene lookup returns CDR1 MNHEY and CDR2 SMNVEV (reference sequence). V lost 5 bases and J lost 2, with 16 bases in between. The CDR3, as DNA: TGTGCCAGCAGTGTGACCGGGACTCCCACCTACAATGAGCAGTTCTTC. This encodes CASSVTGTPTYNEQFF.

This clonotype has a count of ten or more. The chain is built from TRBV6-2 or TRBV6-3 and TRBJ2-7, with TRBD2 matching 14 bases. This CDR3 has 17 residues. Trimming removed 5 bases from V and 8 bases from J; junction bases left unmatched: 14. Per germline, CDR1 MNHEY and CDR2 SVGEGT. This CDR3 reads CASSQSWTSGGLRKQYF. CDR3 bases: TGTGCCAGCAGTCAAAGTTGGACTAGCGGGGGGCTACGCAAGCAGTACTTC.

This clonotype was seen repeatedly, ten times or more. V is TRBV27 and J is TRBJ2-1; 7 nucleotides line up with TRBD1. Germline CDR1 and CDR2: MNHEY and SMNVEV (reference sequence). The CDR3 sequence is 15 residues long. V shed 8 bases, J shed 0 bases, and the junction held 7 bases outside the gene matches. The CDR3 bases are TGTGCCAGCGACAGGGACGGATACTCCTACAATGAGCAGTTCTTC. It specifies CASDRDGYSYNEQFF.

The rearrangement uses TRBV7-6 and TRBJ2-1; D may correspond to TRBD1 or TRBD2 (5 bases each). The V gene lost 2 bases and the J gene lost 5 bases, with 16 bases spanning the gap. The CDR3 is 16 amino acids. CDR1 is SGHVS, CDR2 FNYEAQ, per germline. The CDR3 is CASSLFPGQPDNEQFF. The CDR3 DNA is TGTGCCAGCAGCTTATTCCCGGGGCAGCCAGACAATGAGCAGTTCTTC.